What follows describes a single T cell receptor (beta chain). What this receptor recognizes is not known. Within one base of it there is no much larger clone, and no base qualities were kept. The sample is drawn from a study of blood T cell repertoires in COVID-19 (dated by TCRdb to the early 2020s). Context from the whole study: Samples covering the acute and convalescent phases of COVID-19 were provided by collaborators in the United States, Italy and Spain. A de-identified subject ID, COVID-19 status, age in years and sex were almost always included in the sample metadata. Subjects who had been exposed to COVID-19, were actively infected with it, or had recovered from it provided the deeply sampled blood TCRbeta repertoires that made up the dataset. Where HLA class I and class II types were available, the types were taken from metadata supplied by the sample provider, not from assay-based typing. The samples were drawn from two sources: the first 160 participants of the ongoing ImmuneRACE study, and 1,000 to 1,500 subjects contributed by 6 global collaborators. The material from the prospective study consisted of cDNA or gDNA derived from T cells, B-cell-depleted T cells, or PBMCs. The repertoires were made available in a free public database intended to serve as a resource for research on the immune response to SARS-CoV-2.

Study-level results and caveats: How much clinical and demographic metadata was included differed by source and by participant, and the metadata was provided uncurated.

At one collaborating source in Seattle, patients were enrolled during active infection and were followed longitudinally through the course of disease. Collaborating institutions collected whole blood in K2EDTA tubes following their own protocols. For TCRbeta analysis, collaborators shipped samples in one of three forms: frozen whole blood, isolated PBMCs, or DNA extracted from either of those sample types. TCRbeta CDR3 regions were amplified from genomic DNA using the immunoSEQ Assay, a bias-controlled multiplex PCR. On the study's bioinformatics: The number of nucleated cells in each sample was estimated from the amplification of reference gene primers within the assay. To quantify the absolute abundance of each unique TCRbeta CDR3 rearrangement, sequence reads were collapsed and filtered. For each sample, productive Simpson clonality was calculated by taking the square root of Simpson's diversity index across productive rearrangements. TCRdb retrieved this table from immuneACCESS and kept in-frame rearrangements only. Not all clones are present; in checked studies, unresolved V genes account for under half, and no reason is known for the remainder. V and J calls and clone size come straight from that table; D and trimming were deduced from the DNA. The sample table contains a few hundred thousand clones; only one count was recorded for around 90% of them. The ten top clones hold 3% of the sample.

Spanning cysteine to phenylalanine, the CDR3 consists of 15 amino acids. Solely the CDR3 DNA is kept, with 45 bases framed from the first base. Relative to germline, V is missing 4 bases and J is missing 3 bases, with 6 bases of the junction outside any gene match. The germline V gene yields KGHDR for CDR1 and SFDVKD for CDR2. Rearrangement joined TRBV24-1 to TRBJ2-5; TRBD1 agrees with 8 junctional bases. This clonotype originated in a woman between 25 and 40 years old with COVID-19, enrolled during active disease. Specimen: peripheral blood. The CDR3 region has the sequence CATSDQDRGKETQYF. The nucleotide sequence is TGTGCCACCAGTGACCAAGACAGGGGAAAAGAGACCCAGTACTTC.